The following is a T cell receptor (beta chain) sequence with its context. TCRdb's table, derived via immunoSEQ multiplex PCR, lists solely in-frame clones and lacks some. The repertoire includes approximately 22,000 clones, approximately 87% of them detected once, and 3.7% sits in the top ten. The sample originates from a study of T cell clonotyping in hematopoietic cell transplantation. The CDR3 has 15 residues. CDR1 is SGHDN, CDR2 FVKESK, per germline. Deletions cut 3 bases from V and 0 bases from J, with 8 bases between. As to time point: recipient sample about 28 days before transplant, after cytoreduction.

This clonotype was obtained from a man younger than 35 with biphenotypic leukemia. Some clones in this sample may be carry-over from other donors' samples. The genes are TRBV14 and TRBJ2-2; the D gene is possibly TRBD1 (6 bases). The specimen comprised peripheral blood mononuclear cells, sampled before stem cell transplant. CDR3 DNA: TGTGCCAGCAGCCACAGGGGAGCGAACACCGGGGAGCTGTTTTTT. Encoded protein: CASSHRGANTGELFF.